This T cell receptor beta chain was recovered during a study of T-cell reconstitution after alpha-beta-depleted transplantation in children. Study-level findings and limits: The origin of high day-60 TCRbeta diversity in some patients lay in surviving recipient T cells and thymic progenitors. Two months or so post-transplant, alpha-beta T cells reportedly derived from several hundred expanded graft clones. Most T-cell counts and diversity one year after the transplant came from T cells that were newly produced.

V was cut by 0 bases and J by 2 bases, with 8 bases left in between. The V gene's germline CDR1 is SGHVS and CDR2 FQNEAQ. The CDR3 contains 14 residues. Molecular barcoding with unique molecular identifiers was used for the TCRbeta library. A single record per CDR3 protein comes from TCRdb applying MiXCR to the PCR reads. The profile covers under 300,000 distinct CDR3 sequences, with around a tenth appearing a single time and about 20% taken by the ten largest. This clonotype was seen ten or more times. Its antigen is not identified. Sequences were derived from peripheral blood, sampled 180 days after TCRalphabeta/CD19-depleted stem cell transplant. The sequence was collected from a male patient between 2 and 15 years old who had a stem cell transplant for chronic granulomatous disease, so the T cells may come from the graft donor. The rearrangement joins TRBV7-8 to TRBJ2-7, with D perhaps TRBD2 (6 bases). The CDR3 bases are TGTGCCAGCAGCTTAGCTAGCGGAACCTACGAGCAGTACTTC. As protein: CASSLASGTYEQYF.